These 28 T cell receptor beta chains share one sample of origin, sequenced in a study of blood T cell repertoires in COVID-19. Here immunoSEQ multiplex PCR was the method, and the copy in TCRdb shows in-frame clones only, minus some. The sample shows around 180,000 clones, around 74% of them seen only once. The sequenced sample was peripheral blood. The receptors here all came from a woman aged 80 or over with acute or convalescent COVID-19.

J is TRBJ2-1 and V is TRBV10-1, with D possibly TRBD2 on 5 matching bases. V was clipped by 3 bases and J by 7 bases, with 10 bases between them. Germline-derived CDR1 and CDR2 are WNHNN and SYGVQD (reference sequence). The CDR3 has 13 amino acids. Here the CDR3 DNA reads TGCGCCAGCAGTGAAGATAGCGATAATGAGCAGTTCTTC. It specifies CASSEDSDNEQFF.

The genes are TRBV6-5 and TRBJ1-5, with 7 positions matching TRBD1. The CDR3 runs 14 residues. The V gene end was trimmed by 3 bases and the J gene end by 7 bases; junction bases not matched to a gene: 6. The V gene's germline CDR1 is MNHEY and CDR2 SVGAGI. This chain's CDR3 is CASSYVRQGQPQHF. CDR3 in DNA: TGTGCCAGCAGTTATGTCAGACAGGGACAGCCCCAGCATTTT.

This clone was seen a single time. The J gene is TRBJ2-1, the V gene TRBV18; D gene uncertain. CDR3 length: 16 residues. CDR1 and CDR2 from the germline V gene are KGHSH and LQKENI. Between the trimmed V and J ends, which lost 6 bases and 1 base, there was a span of 16 bases. This chain's CDR3 is CASSPDQDISYNEQFF. The CDR3 nucleotides read TGTGCCAGCTCCCCTGACCAGGATATATCCTACAATGAGCAGTTCTTC.

The J gene is TRBJ2-3, the V gene TRBV4-3; 10 nucleotides agree with TRBD2. The ends lost 6 bases at V and 6 bases at J; junction bases unmatched: 3. CDR3 size: 13 residues. The germline CDR1 and CDR2 sequences are LGHNA and YSLEER. This CDR3 reads CASSLAGVDTQYF. Written as DNA, the CDR3 is TGCGCCAGCAGTCTAGCGGGGGTGGATACGCAGTATTTT.

The V gene is TRBV7-8, the J gene TRBJ1-2, with TRBD1 matching 9 bases. This CDR3 is 16 amino acids long. Per germline, CDR1 SGHVS and CDR2 FQNEAQ. V lost 2 bases to trimming and J lost 3 bases; unmatched junction nucleotides: 7. CDR3 region: CASSLRDRATDYGYTF. The CDR3, as DNA: TGTGCCAGCAGCTTACGGGACAGGGCAACGGACTATGGCTACACCTTC.

The chain links TRBV7-9 to TRBJ1-6, with D tentatively TRBD1 (6 bases). The CDR3 consists of 14 residues. Germline V lookup: CDR1 SEHNR, CDR2 FQNEAQ (reference sequence). V was trimmed by 6 bases and J by 10 bases, leaving 16 bases between them. CDR3 coding DNA: TGTGCCAGCAGTTTACAGGGATATTACTCACCCCTCCACTTT. Translation gives CASSLQGYYSPLHF. Filled out from reference TRBV7-9 and TRBJ1-6, the complete variable domain reads DTGVSQNPRHKITKRGQNVTFRCDPISEHNRLYWYRQTLGQGPEFLTYFQNEAQLEKSRLLSDRFSAERPKGSFSTLEIQRTEQGDSAMYLCASSLQGYYSPLHFGNGTRLTVT.

This clone turned up a few times. V gene TRBV30 combines with J gene TRBJ2-1; TRBD2 matches 9 bases. Germline CDR1 reads GTSNPN; CDR2 reads SVGIG (reference sequence). The CDR3 runs 14 residues. J was trimmed by 7 bases and V by 5 bases; bases with no gene match: 9. The CDR3 bases are TGTGCCTGGGATAGCGGGAGTGGGGGAAATGAGCAGTTCTTC. Its translation: CAWDSGSGGNEQFF.

This chain uses TRBV19 with TRBJ2-3; D is unclear. Germline CDR1 is LNHDA and CDR2 is SQIVND (reference sequence). V lost 3 bases to trimming and J lost 1 base, with 5 bases between them. This CDR3 region has 13 residues. The CDR3 nucleotides read TGTGCCAGTAGTATTCGGGGCACAGATACGCAGTATTTT. Amino acids: CASSIRGTDTQYF.

The gene calls are TRBV7-9 and TRBJ2-3; 7 bases are a match to TRBD1. Germline lookup yields CDR1 SEHNR and CDR2 FQNEAQ (reference sequence). CDR3 length: 17 residues. Unmatched junction bases numbered 12, after V lost 5 bases and J lost 1 base. CDR3 DNA: TGTGCCAGCAGCCAAAAAGACAGGGTCTGGGGCACAGATACGCAGTATTTT. The encoded protein is CASSQKDRVWGTDTQYF.

The chain uses TRBV19 and TRBJ1-4, with TRBD1 matching over 8 bases. V shed 8 bases and J 10 bases; nucleotides not matched to a gene: 15. This CDR3 is 15 amino acids long. The V gene's germline CDR1 is LNHDA and CDR2 SQIVND (reference sequence). Here the CDR3 DNA reads TGTGCCAGTGAACGGTTAGACAGGGGAAAGGGAAAACTGTTTTTT. Its translation is CASERLDRGKGKLFF.

V is TRBV28 and J is TRBJ2-5; D perhaps matches TRBD1 (6 bases). CDR3 length equals 13 residues. The ends were cut back, 6 bases at V and 2 bases at J, with 10 bases in the middle. The V gene's germline CDR1 is MDHEN and CDR2 SYDVKM. The CDR3 loop reads CASRTGHQETQYF. CDR3 coding DNA: TGTGCCAGCAGGACAGGTCATCAAGAGACCCAGTACTTC.

This chain uses TRBV28 with TRBJ2-7; 10 bases line up with TRBD2. V was clipped by 8 bases and J by 4 bases; unmatched bases: 11. The CDR3 consists of 15 residues. CDR1 is MDHEN, CDR2 SYDVKM, per germline. CDR3 sequence (DNA): TGTGCCAGCGTGGGAGGTCTAGCGGGAGTTTACGAGCAGTACTTC. Residues: CASVGGLAGVYEQYF.

A single count supports this clone. This chain joins TRBV29-1 and TRBJ2-3; 13 nucleotides agree with TRBD2. This CDR3 is 15 amino acids long. CDR1 and CDR2 (germline): SQVTM, ANQGSEA. The junction had 6 bases not matched to a gene; V was cut back by 7 bases and J by 2 bases. CDR3 protein: CSALGLAGHTDTQYF. The CDR3 DNA reads as TGCAGCGCCCTGGGACTAGCGGGGCACACAGATACGCAGTATTTT.

The rearrangement uses TRBV27 and TRBJ2-1; TRBD2 matches at 10 bases. This CDR3 spans 15 amino acids. Trimming at V came to 5 bases and at J to 7 bases, leaving 8 bases not matched to a gene. The germline gives CDR1 MNHEY, CDR2 SMNVEV (reference sequence). The CDR3 nucleotides read TGTGCCAGCAGTCCCCGCCTAGCGGGAGATAATGAGCAGTTCTTC. This translates into CASSPRLAGDNEQFF.

V and J are TRBV4-3 and TRBJ2-1, with D possibly TRBD1 on 6 matching bases. V was cut by 4 bases and J by 0 bases, with 10 bases left in between. The CDR3 is made up of 15 amino acids. Germline V lookup: CDR1 LGHNA, CDR2 YSLEER. For the CDR3, the DNA is TGCGCCAGCAGCCGGGGACATAGCTCCTACAATGAGCAGTTCTTC. Encoded protein: CASSRGHSSYNEQFF.

This chain joins TRBV6-5 and TRBJ1-6; possibly TRBD1 for D (6 bases). The CDR3 has 15 amino acids. V shed 7 bases and J shed 7 bases, with 17 bases lying between them. CDR1 is MNHEY, CDR2 SVGAGI, per germline. The CDR3 sequence is CASIPGRDINSPLHF. CDR3 coding DNA: TGTGCCAGCATTCCAGGCCGGGACATCAATTCACCCCTCCACTTT.

Here the CDR3 DNA reads TGTGCCAGCAGCTTAGGTAGCGGGAGTGGGTACAATGAGCAGTTCTTC. Translating gives CASSLGSGSGYNEQFF. The chain couples TRBV7-9 to TRBJ2-1, with TRBD2 identical over 9 bases. The CDR3 has 16 residues. J gave up 4 bases and V 1 base, and 5 bases lay outside the gene matches. Germline CDR1 reads SEHNR; CDR2 reads FQNEAQ (reference sequence).

J is TRBJ2-1 and V is TRBV6-4; TRBD2 agrees at 9 bases. Losses at the gene ends were 3 bases for V and 0 bases for J; bases not matched to a gene: 0. Germline CDR1 reads MRHNA; CDR2 reads SNTAGT. The CDR3 totals 15 residues. CDR3 sequence (DNA): TGTGCCAGCAGTGAGCGGGAGGGCTCCTACAATGAGCAGTTCTTC. Residues: CASSEREGSYNEQFF.

In DNA, the CDR3 is TGTGCCAGCTCACCACCTCTGACCACCATGGAGGAGCAGTACTTC. Amino acids: CASSPPLTTMEEQYF. This chain uses TRBV18 with TRBJ2-7; D gene uncertain. Trimming stripped 0 bases from V and 7 bases from J, with 16 bases between. Germline V gene sequence: CDR1 KGHSH, CDR2 LQKENI. CDR3 length: 15 amino acids.

This chain connects TRBV29-1 to TRBJ2-7; D is possibly TRBD2 (5 bases). CDR1 and CDR2 (germline): SQVTM, ANQGSEA. This CDR3 spans 13 amino acids. V dropped 3 bases and J dropped 4 bases, with 13 bases sitting between them. The CDR3 loop is CSVEEDGGYEQYF. The CDR3 nucleotides read TGCAGCGTTGAGGAGGACGGAGGATACGAGCAGTACTTC.

The chain recombines TRBV18 with TRBJ1-1; the match to TRBD1 covers 7 bases. Unmatched junction bases numbered 17, after V lost 4 bases and J lost 0 bases. The CDR3 loop spans 19 amino acids. Germline V lookup: CDR1 KGHSH, CDR2 LQKENI. The CDR3 region is CASSQMSGLWTGLNTEAFF. CDR3 coding DNA: TGTGCCAGCTCACAGATGTCCGGACTTTGGACAGGATTGAACACTGAAGCTTTCTTT.

The chain has TRBV21-1 and TRBJ2-7; the D call TRBD1 from the table was never checked on the DNA. TRBV21-1 is a pseudogene. The CDR3 loop spans 18 amino acids. In nucleotides, the CDR3 is TGTGCCAGCAGCAAAGCGCTAGAGGAGGAAGACAGGCGTGGGGAGCAGTACTTC. Translated, it gives CASSKALEEEDRRGEQYF.

The CDR3 DNA sequence: TGTGCCAGCAGCTCTGCATCACAGGGATACACTGAAGCTTTCTTT. Amino acid sequence: CASSSASQGYTEAFF. The gene calls are TRBV3-1 (or the pseudogene TRBV3-2) and TRBJ1-1, with a weak D call TRBD1 (6 bases). Germline CDR1 reads LGHDT; CDR2 reads YNNKEL (reference sequence). This CDR3 spans 15 amino acids. V was clipped by 5 bases and J by 3 bases, with 16 bases between them.

V gene TRBV5-1 combines with J gene TRBJ2-7, with D perhaps matching TRBD2 (5 bases). Trimming cost V 0 bases and J 6 bases, with 19 bases left between them. This CDR3 spans 16 amino acids. Germline lookup yields CDR1 SGHRS and CDR2 YFSETQ. The CDR3 sequence is CASSLGSGTSLREQYF. CDR3 nucleotides: TGCGCCAGCAGCTTGGGATCGGGCACTAGTCTACGCGAGCAGTACTTC.

The chain uses TRBV12-5 and TRBJ2-7, with TRBD2 matching 10 bases. The CDR3 is 15 residues long. Germline V gives CDR1 LGHNT, CDR2 FRNRAP. The V and J ends lost 1 base and 4 bases, in that order; junction bases with no gene match: 4. The CDR3 DNA sequence: TGTGCTAGTGGTTTGGAAGCGGGAGGGATTTACGAGCAGTACTTC. Amino acid sequence: CASGLEAGGIYEQYF.

J is TRBJ1-6 and V is TRBV4-3, with D hard to call. The V gene's germline CDR1 is LGHNA and CDR2 YSLEER. V lost 1 base to trimming and J lost 3 bases, with 16 bases between them. The CDR3 covers 18 residues. The CDR3 nucleotides read TGCGCCAGCAGCCAAGTCCCACAGCTTAGAAGCTATAATTCACCCCTCCACTTT. This codes for CASSQVPQLRSYNSPLHF.

J is TRBJ1-3 and V is TRBV28; 9 nucleotides line up with TRBD1. The J segment lost 3 bases and the V segment lost 4 bases, leaving 13 bases of the junction unmatched. Germline assignment: CDR1 MDHEN and CDR2 SYDVKM. This CDR3 comprises 18 residues. This CDR3 is CASSSITWDRAHGNTIYF. The CDR3 DNA reads TGTGCCAGCAGTTCCATAACGTGGGACAGGGCGCATGGAAACACCATATATTTT.

The table lists this clone with a count of one. V and J are TRBV19 and TRBJ2-7, with 15 nucleotides matching TRBD2. This CDR3 region has 16 residues. The germline gives CDR1 LNHDA, CDR2 SQIVND (reference sequence). V was clipped by 4 bases and J by 6 bases; unmatched bases: 7. Written as DNA, the CDR3 is TGTGCCAGTAGTACCGGGACTAGCGGGAGGTTTGGCGAGCAGTACTTC. This gives the protein CASSTGTSGRFGEQYF.